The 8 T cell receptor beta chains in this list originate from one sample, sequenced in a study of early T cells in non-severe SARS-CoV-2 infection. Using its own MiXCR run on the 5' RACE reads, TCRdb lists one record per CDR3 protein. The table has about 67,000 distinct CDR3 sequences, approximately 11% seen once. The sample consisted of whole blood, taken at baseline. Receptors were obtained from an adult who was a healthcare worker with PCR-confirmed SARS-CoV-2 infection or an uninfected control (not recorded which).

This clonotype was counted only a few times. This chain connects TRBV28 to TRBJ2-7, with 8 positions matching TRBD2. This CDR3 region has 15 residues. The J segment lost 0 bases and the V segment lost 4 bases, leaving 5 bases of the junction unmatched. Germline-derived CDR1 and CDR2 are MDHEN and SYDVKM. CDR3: CASSSSSGSSYEQYF. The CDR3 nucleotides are TGTGCCAGCAGTTCCTCAAGCGGGAGCTCCTACGAGCAGTACTTC. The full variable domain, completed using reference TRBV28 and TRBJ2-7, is DVKVTQSSRYLVKRTGEKVFLECVQDMDHENMFWYRQDPGLGLRLIYFSYDVKMKEKGDIPEGYSVSREKKERFSLILESASTNQTSMYLCASSSSSGSSYEQYFGPGTRLTVT.

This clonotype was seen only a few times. CDR3 sequence reads: CASSSGLYGQPQHF. The DNA of the CDR3 is TGTGCCAGCAGCTCGGGCCTCTACGGACAGCCCCAGCATTTT. The chain links TRBV28 to TRBJ1-5; unclear D gene. V dropped 6 bases and J dropped 7 bases, with 16 bases sitting between them. In germline, CDR1 is MDHEN, CDR2 SYDVKM. The CDR3 runs to 14 residues. The full variable domain, its missing parts supplied by reference TRBV28 and TRBJ1-5, is DVKVTQSSRYLVKRTGEKVFLECVQDMDHENMFWYRQDPGLGLRLIYFSYDVKMKEKGDIPEGYSVSREKKERFSLILESASTNQTSMYLCASSSGLYGQPQHFGDGTRLSIL.

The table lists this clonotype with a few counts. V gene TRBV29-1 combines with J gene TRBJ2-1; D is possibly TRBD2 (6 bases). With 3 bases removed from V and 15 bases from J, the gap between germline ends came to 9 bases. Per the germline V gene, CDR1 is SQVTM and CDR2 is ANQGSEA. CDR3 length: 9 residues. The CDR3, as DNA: TGCAGCGTTGAGGGGGGAAGGTTCTTC. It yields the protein CSVEGGRFF.

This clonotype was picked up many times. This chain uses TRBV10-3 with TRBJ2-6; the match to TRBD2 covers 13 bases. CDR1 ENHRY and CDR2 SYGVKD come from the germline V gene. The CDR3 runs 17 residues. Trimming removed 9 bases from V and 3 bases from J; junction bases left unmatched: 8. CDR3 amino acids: CAMTQGLAGFGANVLTF. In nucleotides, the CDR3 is TGTGCCATGACTCAGGGACTAGCGGGATTTGGGGCCAACGTCCTGACTTTC.

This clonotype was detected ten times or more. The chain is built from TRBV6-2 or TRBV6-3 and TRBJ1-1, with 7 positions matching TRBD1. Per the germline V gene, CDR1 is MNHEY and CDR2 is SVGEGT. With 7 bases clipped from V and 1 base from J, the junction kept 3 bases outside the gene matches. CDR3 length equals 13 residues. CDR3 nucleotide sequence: TGTGCCAGCACCCGACAGGGGAACACTGAAGCTTTCTTT. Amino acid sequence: CASTRQGNTEAFF.

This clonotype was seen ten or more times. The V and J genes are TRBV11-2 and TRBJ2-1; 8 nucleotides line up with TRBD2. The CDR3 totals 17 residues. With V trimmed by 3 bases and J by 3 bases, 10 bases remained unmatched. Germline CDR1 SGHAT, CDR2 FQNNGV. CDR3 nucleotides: TGTGCCAGCAGCTTCTACCTAGGCCTAGCGGGCTACAATGAGCAGTTCTTC. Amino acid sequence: CASSFYLGLAGYNEQFF.

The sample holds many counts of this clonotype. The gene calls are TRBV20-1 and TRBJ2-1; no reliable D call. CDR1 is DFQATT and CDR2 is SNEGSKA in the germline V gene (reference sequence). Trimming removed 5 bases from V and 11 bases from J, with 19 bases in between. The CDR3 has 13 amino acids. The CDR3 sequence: CSASQAPVQKQFF. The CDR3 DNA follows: TGCAGTGCTTCCCAGGCCCCGGTGCAGAAGCAGTTCTTC.

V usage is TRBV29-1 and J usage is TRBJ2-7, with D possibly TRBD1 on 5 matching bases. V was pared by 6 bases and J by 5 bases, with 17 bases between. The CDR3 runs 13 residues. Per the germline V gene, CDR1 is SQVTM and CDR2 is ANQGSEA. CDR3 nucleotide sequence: TGCAGCGTACATGCAAGGGGAAGTAACGAGCAGTACTTC. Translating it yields CSVHARGSNEQYF.